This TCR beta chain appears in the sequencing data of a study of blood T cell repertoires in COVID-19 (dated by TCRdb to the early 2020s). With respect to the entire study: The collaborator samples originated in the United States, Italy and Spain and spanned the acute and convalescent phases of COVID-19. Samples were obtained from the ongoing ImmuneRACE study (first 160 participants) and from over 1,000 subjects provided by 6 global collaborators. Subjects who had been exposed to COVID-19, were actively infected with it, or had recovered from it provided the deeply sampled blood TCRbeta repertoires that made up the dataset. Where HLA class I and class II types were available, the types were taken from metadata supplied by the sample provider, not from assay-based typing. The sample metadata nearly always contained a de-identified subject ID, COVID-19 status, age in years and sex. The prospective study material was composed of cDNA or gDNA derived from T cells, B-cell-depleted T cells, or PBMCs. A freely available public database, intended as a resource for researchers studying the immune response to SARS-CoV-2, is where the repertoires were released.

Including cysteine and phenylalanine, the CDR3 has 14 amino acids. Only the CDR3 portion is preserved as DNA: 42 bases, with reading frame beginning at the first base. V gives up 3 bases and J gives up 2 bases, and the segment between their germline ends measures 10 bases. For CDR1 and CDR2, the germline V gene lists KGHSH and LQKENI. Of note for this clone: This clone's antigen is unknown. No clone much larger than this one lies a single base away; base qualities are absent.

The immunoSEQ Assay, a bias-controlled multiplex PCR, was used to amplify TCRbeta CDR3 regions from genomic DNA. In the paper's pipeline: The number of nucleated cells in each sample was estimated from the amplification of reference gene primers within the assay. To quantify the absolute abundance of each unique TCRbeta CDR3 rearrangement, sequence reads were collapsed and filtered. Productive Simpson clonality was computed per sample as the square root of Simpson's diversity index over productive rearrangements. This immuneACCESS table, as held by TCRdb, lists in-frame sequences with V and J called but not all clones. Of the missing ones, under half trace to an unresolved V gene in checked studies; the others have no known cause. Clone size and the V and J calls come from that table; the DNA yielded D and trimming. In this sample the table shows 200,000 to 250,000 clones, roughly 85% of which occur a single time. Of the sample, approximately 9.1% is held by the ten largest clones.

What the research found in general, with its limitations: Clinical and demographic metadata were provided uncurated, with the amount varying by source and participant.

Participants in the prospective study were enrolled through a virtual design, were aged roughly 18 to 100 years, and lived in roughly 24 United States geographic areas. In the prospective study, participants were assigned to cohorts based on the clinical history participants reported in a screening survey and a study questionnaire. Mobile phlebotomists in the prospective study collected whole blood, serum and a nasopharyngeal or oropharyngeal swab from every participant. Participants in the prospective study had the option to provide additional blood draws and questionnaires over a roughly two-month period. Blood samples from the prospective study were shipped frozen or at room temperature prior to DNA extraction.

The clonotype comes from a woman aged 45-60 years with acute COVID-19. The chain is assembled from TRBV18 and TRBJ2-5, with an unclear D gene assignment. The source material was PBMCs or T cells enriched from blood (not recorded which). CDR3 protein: CASSPRRFQETQYF. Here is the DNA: TGTGCCAGCTCACCGAGGAGATTTCAAGAGACCCAGTACTTC.